The 29 T cell receptor beta chains in this list originate from one sample, sequenced in a study of blood T cell repertoires in COVID-19. Libraries were prepared by immunoSEQ multiplex PCR; TCRdb keeps only in-frame clonotypes and omits some of them. The profile covers 150,000 to 200,000 clones, with around nine tenths appearing a single time and over 9% taken by the ten largest. Sequencing input: peripheral blood. The origin of the receptors is a woman aged 70-85 years with COVID-19, enrolled during active disease.

J is TRBJ2-7 and V is TRBV28, with D possibly TRBD1 on 6 matching bases. Trimming left V 2 bases short and J 3 bases short, with 11 bases between. This CDR3 contains 14 residues. Germline CDR1 and CDR2: MDHEN and SYDVKM. The CDR3: CASSLAGANYEQYF. The CDR3 DNA sequence: TGTGCCAGCAGTTTAGCAGGGGCGAACTACGAGCAGTACTTC.

The chain joins TRBV4-1 to TRBJ1-2; TRBD1 aligns across 11 bases. The CDR3 extends over 15 amino acids. Germline V CDR1 and CDR2: MGHRA, YSYEKL. Trimming removed 0 bases from V and 8 bases from J; junction bases left unmatched: 5. This chain's CDR3 is CASSQEWGQGGGYTF. CDR3 nucleotides: TGCGCCAGCAGCCAAGAATGGGGACAGGGGGGCGGCTACACCTTC.

The chain carries TRBV19 and TRBJ1-2, with 8 bases that match TRBD1. V shed 5 bases and J 8 bases; nucleotides not matched to a gene: 10. This CDR3 is 14 amino acids long. In germline, CDR1 is LNHDA, CDR2 SQIVND (reference sequence). In DNA form, the CDR3 reads TGTGCCAGTAGTTCCTCGGACAGGGAGAGAGGCTACACCTTC. Translating gives CASSSSDRERGYTF.

The chain uses TRBV6-1 and TRBJ1-2; D not resolved. CDR3 length: 13 amino acids. Trimming took off 2 bases at V and 5 bases at J, with 9 bases between the two ends. The germline gives CDR1 MNHNS, CDR2 SASEGT. Written as DNA, the CDR3 is TGTGCCAGCAGTGAAACCGGGAGTTATGGCTACACCTTC. Its translation is CASSETGSYGYTF.

The rearrangement links TRBV13 to TRBJ1-1, with D possibly TRBD1 on 5 matching bases. The germline gives CDR1 PRHDT, CDR2 FYEKMQ (reference sequence). V was cut by 3 bases and J by 4 bases, with 9 bases left in between. The CDR3 runs to 13 residues. The CDR3 coding sequence is TGTGCCAGCAGCTTTCGGGGGTCCACTGAAGCTTTCTTT. Its translation is CASSFRGSTEAFF. The full variable domain, with the rest looked up from reference TRBV13 and TRBJ1-1, is AAGVIQSPRHLIKEKRETATLKCYPIPRHDTVYWYQQGPGQDPQFLISFYEKMQSDKGSIPDRFSAQQFSDYHSELNMSSLELGDSALYFCASSFRGSTEAFFGQGTRLTVV.

V is TRBV15 and J is TRBJ2-5; 9 bases are shared with TRBD2. The CDR3 consists of 17 residues. V was pared by 0 bases and J by 5 bases, with 10 bases of the junction left unmatched. CDR1 and CDR2 from the germline V gene are LNHNV and YYDKDF (reference sequence). The CDR3 DNA reads as TGTGCCACCAGCAGAGATGGGCGGGGGGGAGTCCGGGAGACCCAGTACTTC. Amino acid sequence: CATSRDGRGGVRETQYF.

The V gene is TRBV19, the J gene TRBJ2-5; possibly TRBD1 for D (6 bases). From germline, CDR1 is LNHDA and CDR2 SQIVND (reference sequence). Trimming removed 5 bases from V and 2 bases from J, with 18 bases in between. This CDR3 contains 16 residues. As DNA, the CDR3 is TGTGCCAGTAGTCATCGGACAGCCCCGGGGCAAGAGACCCAGTACTTC. It encodes CASSHRTAPGQETQYF.

V and J are TRBV29-1 and TRBJ1-5; TRBD1 might be the D (5 bases). This CDR3 contains 13 residues. Germline values: CDR1 SQVTM, CDR2 ANQGSEA. V was pared by 4 bases and J by 3 bases, with 10 bases between. CDR3 nucleotide sequence: TGCAGCGTTGGGGGCAGGGACAATCAGCCCCAGCATTTT. Its protein product is CSVGGRDNQPQHF. The full variable domain, rest sourced from reference TRBV29-1 and TRBJ1-5, is SAVISQKPSRDICQRGTSLTIQCQVDSQVTMMFWYRQQPGQSLTLIATANQGSEATYESGFVIDKFPISRPNLTFSTLTVSNMSPEDSSIYLCSVGGRDNQPQHFGDGTRLSIL.

The chain joins TRBV11-2 to TRBJ1-6; TRBD1 might be the D (5 bases). The CDR3 covers 17 residues. V was clipped by 2 bases and J by 3 bases, with 14 bases between them. The germline V gene encodes CDR1 SGHAT and CDR2 FQNNGV. The CDR3 region is CASSLKESGNYNSPLHF. DNA for the CDR3: TGTGCCAGCAGCTTAAAGGAGTCAGGGAACTATAATTCACCCCTCCACTTT.

This chain joins TRBV3-1 (or the pseudogene TRBV3-2) and TRBJ1-2, with 8 bases lining up with TRBD1. V gave up 0 bases and J gave up 0 bases; unmatched junction bases: 3. Germline loops: CDR1 LGHDT, CDR2 YNNKEL (reference sequence). This CDR3 contains 16 residues. The CDR3 is CASSQERTGSNYGYTF. CDR3 sequence (DNA): TGTGCCAGCAGCCAAGAAAGGACAGGGTCTAACTATGGCTACACCTTC.

V gene TRBV5-1 combines with J gene TRBJ2-2; 9 bases map to TRBD2. CDR1 and CDR2 from the germline V gene are SGHRS and YFSETQ. The length of the CDR3 is 14 residues. The V and J ends lost 7 bases and 4 bases, in that order; junction bases with no gene match: 5. The DNA for the CDR3 is TGCGCCAGCGGCGGGGGGGGCCCCACCGGGGAGCTGTTTTTT. Amino acid sequence: CASGGGGPTGELFF.

CDR3 in DNA: TGCGCCAGCAGCTTTAGCCAGCCTAACACCGGGGAGCTGTTTTTT. This translates into CASSFSQPNTGELFF. V is TRBV5-1 and J is TRBJ2-2, with unresolved D. The CDR3 loop spans 15 amino acids. V shed 2 bases and J shed 2 bases, with 10 bases lying between them. Germline-derived CDR1 and CDR2 are SGHRS and YFSETQ.

The chain uses TRBV2 and TRBJ2-2, with no clear D. V lost 8 bases, J lost 1 base, and 8 bases lay in between. The CDR3 loop spans 13 amino acids. Germline V gene data show CDR1 as SNHLY and CDR2 as FYNNEI. CDR3 amino acids: CASSAGNTGELFF. DNA for the CDR3: TGTGCCAGCTCCGCAGGGAACACCGGGGAGCTGTTTTTT. Filled out from reference TRBV2 and TRBJ2-2, the complete variable domain reads EPEVTQTPSHQVTQMGQEVILRCVPISNHLYFYWYRQILGQKVEFLVSFYNNEISEKSEIFDDQFSVERPDGSNFTLKIRSTKLEDSAMYFCASSAGNTGELFFGEGSRLTVL.

V gene TRBV19 combines with J gene TRBJ1-2; 9 nucleotides agree with TRBD1. Germline V lookup: CDR1 LNHDA, CDR2 SQIVND (reference sequence). This CDR3 comprises 15 residues. V gave up 8 bases and J gave up 5 bases; unmatched junction bases: 12. Written as DNA, the CDR3 is TGTGCCAGTGACCCTAACACAGGGGGCTCGTATGGCTACACCTTC. It codes for CASDPNTGGSYGYTF.

V is TRBV5-1 and J is TRBJ2-6, with 9 bases matching TRBD1. CDR3 length equals 18 residues. Germline V gives CDR1 SGHRS, CDR2 YFSETQ. With V trimmed by 4 bases and J by 1 base, 9 bases remained unmatched. The DNA of the CDR3 is TGCGCCAGCAGCGCCACCGGGACAGGGTTTTCTGGGGCCAACGTCCTGACTTTC. Encoded protein: CASSATGTGFSGANVLTF. Together with reference TRBV5-1 and TRBJ2-6, the CDR3 gives the full variable domain: KAGVTQTPRYLIKTRGQQVTLSCSPISGHRSVSWYQQTPGQGLQFLFEYFSETQRNKGNFPGRFSGRQFSNSRSEMNVSTLELGDSALYLCASSATGTGFSGANVLTFGAGSRLTVL.

J is TRBJ2-1 and V is TRBV9, with 9 bases matching TRBD2. CDR1 and CDR2 (germline): SGDLS, YYNGEE. V lost 4 bases, J lost 7 bases, and 15 bases stayed unmatched. The CDR3 has 17 residues. CDR3: CASSLRVAGASGNEQFF. CDR3 coding DNA: TGTGCCAGCAGCCTCCGGGTAGCGGGGGCCTCGGGGAATGAGCAGTTCTTC.

The gene calls are TRBV27 and TRBJ2-1, with D tentatively TRBD1 (7 bases). CDR1 and CDR2 (germline): MNHEY, SMNVEV (reference sequence). The CDR3 loop spans 17 amino acids. Trimming took 4 bases from V and 8 from J, leaving 24 bases between them. The CDR3 here is CASSSMLAGGHLYEQFF. In nucleotides, the CDR3 is TGTGCCAGCAGTTCAATGCTAGCAGGGGGGCACCTTTATGAGCAGTTCTTC.

The chain employs TRBV6-5 and TRBJ1-6; no clear D gene. The length of the CDR3 is 12 residues. The germline V and J ends were trimmed by 6 bases and 3 bases, with 3 bases remaining between them. Germline V gene lookup returns CDR1 MNHEY and CDR2 SVGAGI. The CDR3 DNA follows: TGTGCCAGCAGGAGCTATAATTCACCCCTCCACTTT. Protein: CASRSYNSPLHF.

The chain has TRBV6-5 and TRBJ1-1; D gene uncertain. The CDR3 loop spans 14 amino acids. From germline, CDR1 is MNHEY and CDR2 SVGAGI. Trimming stripped 0 bases from V and 6 bases from J, with 11 bases between. This CDR3 reads CASSYSEGRAEAFF. In DNA form, the CDR3 reads TGTGCCAGCAGTTACTCCGAGGGAAGGGCTGAAGCTTTCTTT.

The chain recombines TRBV5-1 with TRBJ2-5; 15 bases are shared with TRBD2. Per germline, CDR1 SGHRS and CDR2 YFSETQ. Losses at the gene ends were 0 bases for V and 0 bases for J; bases not matched to a gene: 6. The CDR3 loop spans 19 amino acids. CDR3 DNA sequence: TGCGCCAGCAGCTTGGCCGGGACTAGCGGGGGGCGGTACCAAGAGACCCAGTACTTC. Translating it yields CASSLAGTSGGRYQETQYF.

The chain uses TRBV6-1 and TRBJ2-1; 9 nucleotides match TRBD1. With 4 bases clipped from V and 6 bases from J, the junction kept 13 bases outside the gene matches. Germline V gene lookup returns CDR1 MNHNS and CDR2 SASEGT. The CDR3 has 17 residues. The CDR3 DNA reads TGTGCCAGCAGTGTGGCTCGGGGGACAGGGAAGGGCAATGAGCAGTTCTTC. It is translated as CASSVARGTGKGNEQFF.

The chain links TRBV19 to TRBJ2-1; TRBD2 agrees at 11 bases. Germline loops: CDR1 LNHDA, CDR2 SQIVND (reference sequence). V lost 10 bases and J lost 6; bases outside the gene matches: 5. The CDR3 runs 13 residues. The CDR3 reads CATRSGGANEQFF. CDR3 coding DNA: TGTGCCACCCGTAGCGGGGGGGCCAATGAGCAGTTCTTC.

This chain connects TRBV12-3 or TRBV12-4 to TRBJ1-6; possibly TRBD1 for D (5 bases). V shed 6 bases and J shed 10 bases, with 13 bases lying between them. The CDR3 covers 13 residues. CDR3 region: CASRLGGRSPLHF. CDR3 in DNA: TGTGCCAGCAGATTGGGGGGTCGGTCACCCCTCCACTTT.

The chain recombines TRBV3-1 (or the pseudogene TRBV3-2) with TRBJ2-1; the match to TRBD2 covers 10 bases. The V gene end was trimmed by 4 bases and the J gene end by 6 bases; junction bases not matched to a gene: 6. CDR1 and CDR2 (germline): LGHDT, YNNKEL (reference sequence). This CDR3 is built from 15 residues. The CDR3 DNA is TGTGCCAGCAGCCTCCAGCGGGGGGGCTTCAATGAGCAGTTCTTC. Translated: CASSLQRGGFNEQFF.

The genes are TRBV27 and TRBJ2-1; TRBD2 matches at 7 bases. CDR3 length: 16 residues. V lost 0 bases and J lost 7; bases outside the gene matches: 9. Germline V gives CDR1 MNHEY, CDR2 SMNVEV (reference sequence). CDR3 in DNA: TGTGCCAGCAGTTTATCCGGGACTATCCCTGGAAATGAGCAGTTCTTC. It encodes CASSLSGTIPGNEQFF.

This clone occurred a few times. The chain links TRBV11-2 to TRBJ1-1, with a weak D call TRBD1 (5 bases). The CDR3 contains 14 residues. The ends were cut back, 5 bases at V and 5 bases at J, with 15 bases in the middle. Germline V lookup: CDR1 SGHAT, CDR2 FQNNGV. CDR3 in DNA: TGTGCCAGCAGCCCCGTCGGGGGTACGACTGAAGCTTTCTTT. Translated: CASSPVGGTTEAFF.

This chain connects TRBV25-1 to TRBJ1-2; TRBD1 might be the D (6 bases). The V gene lost 6 bases and the J gene lost 8 bases, with 13 bases spanning the gap. The CDR3 totals 12 residues. Germline values: CDR1 MGHDK, CDR2 SYGVNS. The CDR3 DNA reads as TGTGCCAGCAGAAACTCAGGGGTCGGCTACACCTTC. Translating gives CASRNSGVGYTF.

On this clone: A junction end diverges from the germline sequence, so it may reflect a read error. The gene calls are TRBV15 and TRBJ2-2, with 10 bases that match TRBD1. Germline loops: CDR1 LNHNV, CDR2 YYDKDF (reference sequence). This CDR3 is built from 18 residues. In nucleotides, the CDR3 is TGTGCCACCCGCAGGGGGACAGGGGCAACCCGAGCCTCCGGGGAGCTGTTTTTT. This translates into CATRRGTGATRASGELFF. The variable domain in full, with the rest retrieved from reference TRBV15 and TRBJ2-2, is DAMVIQNPRYQVTQFGKPVTLSCSQTLNHNVMYWYQQKSSQAPKLLFHYYDKDFNNEADTPDNFQSRRPNTSFCFLDIRSPGLGDTAMYLCATRRGTGATRASGELFFGEGSRLTVL.

J is TRBJ1-5 and V is TRBV15; maybe TRBD1 (5 bases). Germline values: CDR1 LNHNV, CDR2 YYDKDF (reference sequence). CDR3 length: 18 residues. V lost 5 bases, J lost 1 base, and 21 bases lay in between. Written as DNA, the CDR3 is TGTGCCACCAGCGGGGATACTCGGAGGGGCGGGAGCAATCAGCCCCAGCATTTT. As protein: CATSGDTRRGGSNQPQHF. The complete variable domain, with remaining parts taken from reference TRBV15 and TRBJ1-5, reads DAMVIQNPRYQVTQFGKPVTLSCSQTLNHNVMYWYQQKSSQAPKLLFHYYDKDFNNEADTPDNFQSRRPNTSFCFLDIRSPGLGDTAMYLCATSGDTRRGGSNQPQHFGDGTRLSIL.